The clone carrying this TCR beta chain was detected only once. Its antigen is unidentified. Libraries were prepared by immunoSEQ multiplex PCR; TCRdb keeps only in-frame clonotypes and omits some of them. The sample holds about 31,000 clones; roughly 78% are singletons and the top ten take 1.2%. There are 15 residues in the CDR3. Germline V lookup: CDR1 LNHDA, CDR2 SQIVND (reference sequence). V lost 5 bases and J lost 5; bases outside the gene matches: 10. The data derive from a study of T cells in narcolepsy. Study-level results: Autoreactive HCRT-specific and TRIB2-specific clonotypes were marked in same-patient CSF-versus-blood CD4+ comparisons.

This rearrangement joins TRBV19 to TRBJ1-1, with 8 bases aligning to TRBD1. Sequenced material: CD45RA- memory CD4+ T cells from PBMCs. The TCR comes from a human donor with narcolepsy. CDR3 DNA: TGTGCCAGTAGTCCGATCGGGACAGGTCGGACTGAAGCTTTCTTT. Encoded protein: CASSPIGTGRTEAFF.